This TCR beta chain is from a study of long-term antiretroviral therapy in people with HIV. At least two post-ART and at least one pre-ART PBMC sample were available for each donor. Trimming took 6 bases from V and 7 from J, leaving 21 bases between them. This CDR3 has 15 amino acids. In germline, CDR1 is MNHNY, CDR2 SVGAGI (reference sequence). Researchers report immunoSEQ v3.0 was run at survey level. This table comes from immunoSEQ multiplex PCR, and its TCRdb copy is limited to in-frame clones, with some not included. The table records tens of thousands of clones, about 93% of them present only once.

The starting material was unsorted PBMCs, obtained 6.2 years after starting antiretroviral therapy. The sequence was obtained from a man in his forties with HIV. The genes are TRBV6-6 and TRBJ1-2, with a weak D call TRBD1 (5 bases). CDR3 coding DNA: TGTGCCAGCAGATCCTTGGGAGACAGCGGTAGTGGCTACACCTTC. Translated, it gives CASRSLGDSGSGYTF.